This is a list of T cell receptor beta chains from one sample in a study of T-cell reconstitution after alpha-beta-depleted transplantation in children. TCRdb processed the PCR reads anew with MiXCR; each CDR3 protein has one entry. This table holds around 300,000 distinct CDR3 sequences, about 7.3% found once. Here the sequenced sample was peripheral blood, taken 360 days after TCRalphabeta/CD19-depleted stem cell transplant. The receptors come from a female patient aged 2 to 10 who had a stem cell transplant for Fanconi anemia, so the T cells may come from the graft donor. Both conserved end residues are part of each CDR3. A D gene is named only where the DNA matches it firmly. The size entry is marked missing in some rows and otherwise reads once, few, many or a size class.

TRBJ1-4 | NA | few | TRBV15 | TGTGCCACCAGCAGAGCAGGGAGGAGTGAAAAACTGTTTTTT | CATSRAGRSEKLFF
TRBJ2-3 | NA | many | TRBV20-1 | TGCAGTGCTAGAGGTGTCGGCACAGATACGCAGTATTTT | CSARGVGTDTQYF
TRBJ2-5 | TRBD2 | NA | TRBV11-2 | TGTGCCAGCAGCTTACCACGGGCGGGACTAGCGGGCCTTACCTGGGCCGACCAAGAGACCCAGTACTTC | CASSLPRAGLAGLTWADQETQYF
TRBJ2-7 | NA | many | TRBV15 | TGTGCCACCAGCAGAGGTTTTAGGGTCTACGAGCAGTACTTC | CATSRGFRVYEQYF
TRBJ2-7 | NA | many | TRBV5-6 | TGTGCCAGCAGCCCTACAGGGACCTACGAGCAGTACTTC | CASSPTGTYEQYF
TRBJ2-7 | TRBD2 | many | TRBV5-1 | TGCGCCAGCAGCATCGGACTAGCGGGACCCTACGAGCAGTACTTC | CASSIGLAGPYEQYF
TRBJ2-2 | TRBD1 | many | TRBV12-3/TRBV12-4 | TGTGCCAGCAGTCCTCGACAGGGTCTGGGCACCGGGGAGCTGTTTTTT | CASSPRQGLGTGELFF
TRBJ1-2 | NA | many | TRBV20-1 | TGCAGTGCAGAGGAGGGAGATGGCTACACCTTC | CSAEEGDGYTF
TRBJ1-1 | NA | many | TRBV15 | TGTGCCACCAGCAGAGATCCGCCCTCGAACACTGAAGCTTTCTTT | CATSRDPPSNTEAFF
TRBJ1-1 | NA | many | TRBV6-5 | TGTGCCAGCAGTTCCCCGGGGGGATACACTGAAGCTTTCTTT | CASSSPGGYTEAFF
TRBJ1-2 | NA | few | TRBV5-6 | TGTGCCAGCAGCTTGGCGGAGGGTCGGTATGGCTACACCTTC | CASSLAEGRYGYTF
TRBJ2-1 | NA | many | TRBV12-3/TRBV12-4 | TGTGCCAGCAGGGTAGGGAAGTCATACAATGAGCAGTTCTTC | CASRVGKSYNEQFF
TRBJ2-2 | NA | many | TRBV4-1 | TGCGCCAGCAGCCAAATTTCGAACACCGGGGAGCTGTTTTTT | CASSQISNTGELFF
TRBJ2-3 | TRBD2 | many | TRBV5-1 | TGCGCCAGCAGCTTGCAGACTAGCGGGAGCTCAGATACGCAGTATTTT | CASSLQTSGSSDTQYF
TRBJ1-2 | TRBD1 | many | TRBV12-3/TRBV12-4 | TGTGCCAGCCTAGCTAGGACAGGGGAAAAGTATGGCTACACCTTC | CASLARTGEKYGYTF